This TCR beta chain comes out of a study of CD8+CD57+ T cells in acquired aplastic anemia. Study as a whole: CD4+ and CD8+ cells, once sorted, gave DNA averaging around 3.4 ug.

The study's findings and limits: With respect to CD8+ Simpson's diversity, patients and controls did not differ significantly. Patients and controls were found to share about 31 CD8+ CDR3 sequences.

A note on this clonotype: What it binds is not known.

Germline V gene lookup returns CDR1 KGHDR and CDR2 SFDVKD. Trimming cost V 6 bases and J 9 bases; bases outside gene matches: 3. The CDR3 spans 13 residues. Those patients picked for sequencing had displayed CD8+CD57+ cell expansion on flow cytometry. Sampling of blood occurred while the patients had still received no therapy. TCR beta VDJ and CDR3 were profiled, and genomic DNA was the template. TCRdb recomputed calls from the reads with MiXCR, one row per CDR3 protein. The profile shows more than 150,000 distinct CDR3 sequences, more than 45% of them singletons. The receptor's source is a human donor with aplastic anemia. This chain uses TRBV24-1 with TRBJ1-6; 8 bases match TRBD1. The material sequenced was sorted CD4+, CD8+, or CD8+CD57+ T cells (not recorded which) from PBMCs. The CDR3 DNA reads as TGTGCCACCAGTCCTGACAGGGGTTCACCCCTCCACTTT. This encodes CATSPDRGSPLHF.